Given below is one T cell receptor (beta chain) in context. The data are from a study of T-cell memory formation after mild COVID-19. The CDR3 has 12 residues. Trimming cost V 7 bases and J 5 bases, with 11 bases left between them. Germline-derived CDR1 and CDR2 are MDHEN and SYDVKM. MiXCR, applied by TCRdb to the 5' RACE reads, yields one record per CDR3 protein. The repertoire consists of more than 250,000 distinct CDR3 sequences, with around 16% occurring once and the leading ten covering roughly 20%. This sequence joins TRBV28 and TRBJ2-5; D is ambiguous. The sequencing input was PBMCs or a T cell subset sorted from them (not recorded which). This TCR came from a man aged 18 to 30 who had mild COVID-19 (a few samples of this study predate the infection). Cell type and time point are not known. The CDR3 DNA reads TGTGCCAGCACCCCCAACGGGGAGACCCAGTACTTC. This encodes CASTPNGETQYF.